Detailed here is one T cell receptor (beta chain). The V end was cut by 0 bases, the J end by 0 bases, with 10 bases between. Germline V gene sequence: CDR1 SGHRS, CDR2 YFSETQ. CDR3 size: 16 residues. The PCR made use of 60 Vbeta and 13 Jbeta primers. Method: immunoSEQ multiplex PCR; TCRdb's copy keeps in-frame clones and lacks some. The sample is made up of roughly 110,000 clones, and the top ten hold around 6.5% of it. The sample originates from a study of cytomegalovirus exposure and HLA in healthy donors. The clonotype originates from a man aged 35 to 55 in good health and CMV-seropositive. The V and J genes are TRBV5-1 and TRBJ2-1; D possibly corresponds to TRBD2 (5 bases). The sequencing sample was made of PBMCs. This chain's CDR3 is CASSLVASSSYNEQFF. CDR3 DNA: TGCGCCAGCAGCTTGGTAGCGTCGAGCTCCTACAATGAGCAGTTCTTC.